This T cell receptor (beta chain) was captured by sequencing in a study of T cell responses to AZD1222 COVID-19 vaccine. TCRdb's copy holds only in-frame clones and misses some; the assay was immunoSEQ multiplex PCR. The data hold approximately 98,000 clones, with around 83% observed a single time. This clone has just a few counts. Its antigen is still unknown. The study's findings and limits: Donors, mostly white British, included more females; clonal diversity was possibly underestimated.

CDR1 and CDR2 from the germline V gene are MGHRA and YSYEKL. With V trimmed by 0 bases and J by 0 bases, 3 bases remained unmatched. The CDR3 consists of 17 residues. This material consisted of peripheral blood, taken on day 0 of AZD1222 vaccination. The TCR originated in an adult in good health. The chain recombines TRBV4-1 with TRBJ2-3; TRBD2 matches at 10 bases. This CDR3 is CASSQEGLADSTDTQYF. The CDR3 DNA is TGCGCCAGCAGCCAAGAAGGACTAGCGGATAGCACAGATACGCAGTATTTT.